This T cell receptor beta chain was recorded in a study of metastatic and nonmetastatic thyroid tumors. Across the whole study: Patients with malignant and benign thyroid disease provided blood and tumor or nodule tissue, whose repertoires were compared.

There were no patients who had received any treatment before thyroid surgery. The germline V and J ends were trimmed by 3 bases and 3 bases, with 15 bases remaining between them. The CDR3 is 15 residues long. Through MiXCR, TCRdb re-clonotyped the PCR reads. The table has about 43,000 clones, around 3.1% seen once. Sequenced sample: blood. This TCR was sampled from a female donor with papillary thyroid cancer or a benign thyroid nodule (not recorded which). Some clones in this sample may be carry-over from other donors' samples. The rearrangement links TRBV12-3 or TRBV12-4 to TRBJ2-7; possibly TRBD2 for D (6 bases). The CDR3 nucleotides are TGTGCCAGCAGTTTCTATAGCGGAGTTAACTACGAGCAGTACTTC. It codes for CASSFYSGVNYEQYF.